The rows below give T cell receptor beta chains drawn from one sample of a study of cytomegalovirus exposure and HLA in healthy donors. Some clones are missing from TCRdb's copy, which holds only in-frame ones; the method was immunoSEQ multiplex PCR. Of 200,000 to 250,000 clones in the sample, 76% were seen once. Material for sequencing was PBMCs. Every receptor here comes from a man aged 18-30 years in good health and CMV-seronegative. CDR3s include the opening cysteine and the closing phenylalanine or tryptophan. D genes are given only for firm matches. Size values are once, few and many counts, or a class for expanded clones, and some rows have none.

V gene	D gene	J gene	clone size	CDR3 protein	CDR3 DNA
TRBV29-1	TRBD1	TRBJ2-7	-	CSVDLGQGMLGEQYF	TGCAGCGTTGACCTGGGACAGGGTATGCTTGGAGAGCAGTACTTC
TRBV28	-	TRBJ2-7	-	CASTSTTTGQLSYEQYF	TGTGCCAGCACCTCCACAACCACAGGACAGCTCTCCTACGAGCAGTACTTC
TRBV29-1	TRBD2	TRBJ2-7	-	CSVGMASGRGYEQYF	TGCAGCGTTGGGATGGCTAGCGGGAGGGGGTACGAGCAGTACTTC
TRBV2	-	TRBJ2-5	few	CASTNRAETQYF	TGTGCCAGCACCAACAGGGCTGAGACCCAGTACTTC
TRBV10-3	TRBD2	TRBJ2-1	-	CAISGEGSGIYNEQFF	TGTGCCATCAGTGGGGAAGGGAGCGGGATCTACAATGAGCAGTTCTTC
TRBV2	-	TRBJ1-5	few	CASSVSQADQPQHF	TGTGCCAGCAGTGTATCTCAGGCTGATCAGCCCCAGCATTTT
TRBV2	TRBD1	TRBJ2-1	-	CASTEDRDNEQFF	TGTGCCAGCACCGAGGACAGGGATAATGAGCAGTTCTTC
TRBV30	-	TRBJ1-1	-	CAWSSDTEAFF	TGTGCCTGGAGTTCGGACACTGAAGCTTTCTTT
TRBV7-9	-	TRBJ2-1	-	CASSLAGAEQFF	TGTGCCAGCAGCTTAGCGGGAGCTGAGCAGTTCTTC
TRBV5-1	-	TRBJ2-5	-	CASSGGIWEETQYF	TGCGCCAGCAGCGGGGGGATCTGGGAGGAGACCCAGTACTTC
TRBV28	-	TRBJ1-5	-	CASSRTFSNQPQHF	TGTGCCAGCAGTCGGACATTTAGCAATCAGCCCCAGCATTTT
TRBV7-3	-	TRBJ2-1	-	CASSSGLGALNEQFF	TGTGCCAGCAGCTCCGGACTGGGGGCGCTCAATGAGCAGTTCTTC
TRBV30	-	TRBJ2-5	few	CAWSLDSQETQYF	TGTGCCTGGAGTTTGGACAGTCAAGAGACCCAGTACTTC
TRBV9	-	TRBJ1-1	-	CASSVQGGTEAFF	TGTGCCAGCAGCGTACAGGGAGGCACTGAAGCTTTCTTT
TRBV7-9	TRBD1	TRBJ1-1	-	CSSSPRTGLNTEAFF	TGTTCCAGCAGCCCAAGGACAGGGCTAAACACTGAAGCTTTCTTT
TRBV15	-	TRBJ2-5	-	CATSRGSLRTPPETQYF	TGTGCCACCAGCAGAGGGAGCCTTCGGACACCTCCGGAGACCCAGTACTTC
TRBV5-1	-	TRBJ2-1	-	CASSLVQDSYNEQFF	TGCGCCAGCAGCTTGGTCCAGGATTCCTACAATGAGCAGTTCTTC
TRBV10-2	TRBD1	TRBJ1-5	-	CASRPSSPGTGNQPQHF	TGCGCCAGCAGGCCGTCATCACCCGGGACAGGCAATCAGCCCCAGCATTTT
TRBV7-9	-	TRBJ1-1	-	CASRREGMNTEAFF	TGTGCCAGCAGGAGGGAAGGAATGAACACTGAAGCTTTCTTT
TRBV27	-	TRBJ2-3	-	CASTRTGTRGDTQYF	TGTGCCAGCACCAGGACTGGAACCAGGGGAGATACGCAGTATTTT
TRBV10-1	TRBD2	TRBJ2-3	-	CASSDRLAGGTDTQYF	TGCGCCAGCAGTGATCGCTTAGCGGGGGGCACAGATACGCAGTATTTT
TRBV18	-	TRBJ1-2	few	CASSPQQETNYGYTF	TGTGCCAGCTCACCCCAACAGGAGACTAACTATGGCTACACCTTC
TRBV2	TRBD1	TRBJ2-7	-	CASSDAAGGPSSYEQYF	TGTGCCAGCAGTGACGCGGCAGGGGGCCCTTCCTCCTACGAGCAGTACTTC
TRBV11-3	TRBD1	TRBJ2-3	-	CASSLGDRATDTQYF	TGTGCCAGCAGCTTAGGGGACAGGGCCACAGATACGCAGTATTTT
TRBV2	TRBD1	TRBJ1-5	-	CASRTGVSNQPQHF	TGTGCCAGCAGGACAGGGGTAAGCAATCAGCCCCAGCATTTT
TRBV7-3	TRBD2	TRBJ2-1	few	CASSFSGLAGGYNEQFF	TGTGCCAGCAGCTTCTCGGGACTAGCGGGAGGGTACAATGAGCAGTTCTTC
TRBV5-4	TRBD2	TRBJ2-3	-	CASSPPQFSGSTDTQYF	TGTGCCAGCAGCCCTCCGCAGTTTAGCGGGAGTACAGATACGCAGTATTTT
TRBV19	TRBD1	TRBJ1-5	-	CASSIVLVTGASNQPQHF	TGTGCCAGTAGTATAGTTTTAGTGACAGGGGCCAGCAATCAGCCCCAGCATTTT
TRBV5-8	-	TRBJ1-1	few	CASSLARAGWAFF	TGTGCCAGCAGCTTGGCCCGGGCAGGGTGGGCTTTCTTT
TRBV10-3	-	TRBJ2-7	-	CAIREDRVRNEQYF	TGTGCCATCCGGGAGGACAGGGTAAGGAACGAGCAGTACTTC
TRBV4-1	-	TRBJ1-2	-	CASSQSDRGSYGYTF	TGCGCCAGCAGCCAATCGGATCGGGGTAGCTATGGCTACACCTTC
TRBV7-3	-	TRBJ1-2	-	CASSPRGGAHYGYTF	TGTGCCAGCAGCCCCCGCGGGGGGGCACACTATGGCTACACCTTC
TRBV7-3	TRBD2	TRBJ2-1	-	CASSLSGRASNEQFF	TGTGCCAGCAGCTTAAGCGGGAGGGCCTCCAATGAGCAGTTCTTC
TRBV29-1	TRBD1	TRBJ1-1	-	CSVHGQGPMNTEAFF	TGCAGCGTTCATGGACAGGGACCTATGAACACTGAAGCTTTCTTT
TRBV28	TRBD2	TRBJ2-1	few	CASSPLHRTSGSPEQFF	TGTGCCAGCAGTCCCCTCCACAGGACTAGCGGGAGCCCTGAGCAGTTCTTC
TRBV11-1	TRBD1	TRBJ2-3	once	CASERTGIDTQYF	TGTGCCAGTGAACGGACAGGGATAGATACGCAGTATTTT
TRBV25-1	-	TRBJ2-5	-	CASSEPGGGGGETQYF	TGTGCCAGCAGTGAACCAGGAGGAGGGGGGGGAGAGACCCAGTACTTC
TRBV25-1	-	TRBJ2-3	few	CASSEYRVVNAQYF	TGTGCCAGCAGTGAATACCGGGTGGTTAATGCGCAGTATTTT
TRBV27	TRBD1	TRBJ2-7	-	CASRRQGSYEQYF	TGTGCCAGCAGGCGACAGGGTTCCTACGAGCAGTACTTC
TRBV5-1	-	TRBJ2-3	-	CASSLTGPPDTQYF	TGCGCCAGCAGCTTGACAGGGCCCCCAGATACGCAGTATTTT
TRBV7-2	-	TRBJ1-1	-	CASSPRQNTEAFF	TGTGCCAGCAGCCCCAGACAGAACACTGAAGCTTTCTTT
TRBV25-1	-	TRBJ1-1	once	CASGLGTEAFF	TGTGCCAGCGGACTTGGTACTGAAGCTTTCTTT
TRBV28	-	TRBJ2-7	-	CASSSAGWPGEQYF	TGTGCCAGCAGTTCGGCAGGGTGGCCTGGAGAGCAGTACTTC